This T cell receptor (beta chain) came from a study of blood T cell repertoires in COVID-19. Germline-derived CDR1 and CDR2 are SNHLY and FYNNEI. This CDR3 has 11 amino acids. V shed 6 bases and J shed 3 bases, with 5 bases lying between them. The protocol was immunoSEQ multiplex PCR, while the TCRdb copy is restricted to in-frame clones and leaves out a portion. The sample comprises approximately 150,000 clones, more than 75% of which are singletons, and roughly 15% rests with the top ten. J is TRBJ1-1 and V is TRBV2; D not resolved. Source material: peripheral blood. The TCR sequence derives from a human donor with acute or convalescent COVID-19. The donor label of this sample is uncertain. CDR3 nucleotide sequence: TGTGCCAGCAGACGGGACACTGAAGCTTTCTTT. It encodes CASRRDTEAFF.